Listed below are T cell receptor beta chains from one sample, sequenced in a study of Graves' ophthalmopathy and Graves' hyperthyroidism. TCRdb re-called the multiplex PCR reads through MiXCR, storing one row per CDR3 protein. In the table there are a few hundred thousand distinct CDR3 sequences, over 20% of which are singletons. The sequencing sample was made of peripheral blood. The receptors originated from a woman aged 18-29 years with stable Graves' hyperthyroidism. Both conserved end residues are part of each CDR3. D genes are given only for firm matches. Only part of the rows carry a size: once, few, many, or a class if the clone is expanded.

size: many
D: NA
V: TRBV18
J: TRBJ1-1
DNA: TGTGCCAGCTCACCTCAGGAGATGAACACTGAAGCTTTCTTT
CDR3: CASSPQEMNTEAFF

size: few
D: NA
V: TRBV4-2
J: TRBJ1-2
DNA: TGTGCCAGCAGCCAAGAACGGGGTGGTTGGGGCTACACCTTC
CDR3: CASSQERGGWGYTF

size: NA
D: TRBD1
V: TRBV30
J: TRBJ1-2
DNA: TGTGCCTGGAGTGTAGTAAGGGGGCGACTAGTCAACTATGGCTACACCTTC
CDR3: CAWSVVRGRLVNYGYTF

size: many
D: TRBD2
V: TRBV28
J: TRBJ2-5
DNA: TGTGCCAGCAGTTTGACTTCTAGCGGAAAAGAGACCCAGTACTTC
CDR3: CASSLTSSGKETQYF

size: many
D: TRBD1
V: TRBV24-1
J: TRBJ2-5
DNA: TGTGCCACCAGTGATAGGACAGGGGGTGCCCACCAAGAGACCCAGTACTTC
CDR3: CATSDRTGGAHQETQYF

size: many
D: TRBD2
V: TRBV28
J: TRBJ2-5
DNA: TGTGCCAGCAGTTTCCCCGGACTAGCGGGTGGGGAGACCCAGTACTTC
CDR3: CASSFPGLAGGETQYF

size: many
D: TRBD2
V: TRBV13
J: TRBJ2-5
DNA: TGTGCCAGCAGCTCCGTTTTACGGGAGGGTTCAGAGACCCAGTACTTC
CDR3: CASSSVLREGSETQYF

size: NA
D: TRBD1
V: TRBV11-2
J: TRBJ2-7
DNA: TGTGCCAGCAGCACCCGGACAGGGGGCATGAACGAGCAGTACTTC
CDR3: CASSTRTGGMNEQYF

size: NA
D: NA
V: TRBV6-5
J: TRBJ2-7
DNA: TGTGCCAGCAGTTACTCGAACGACTTGGAACAACAGTACTTC
CDR3: CASSYSNDLEQQYF

size: many
D: NA
V: TRBV20-1
J: TRBJ1-1
DNA: TGCAGTGCTAGCCCAGCCCCCCGCTCTGAAGCTTTCTTT
CDR3: CSASPAPRSEAFF

size: many
D: TRBD1
V: TRBV10-3
J: TRBJ1-1
DNA: TGTGCCATCAGTACCGGGACAGAGTACACTGAAGCTTTCTTT
CDR3: CAISTGTEYTEAFF

size: many
D: TRBD1
V: TRBV5-1
J: TRBJ2-5
DNA: TGCGCCAGCAGCTTCACCCCAGGGGGCGTCCAAGAGACCCAGTACTTC
CDR3: CASSFTPGGVQETQYF

size: many
D: NA
V: TRBV6-5
J: TRBJ1-2
DNA: TGTGCCAGCAGTTTCTCCGGGACCCAGCTAGACTATGGCTACACCTTC
CDR3: CASSFSGTQLDYGYTF

size: few
D: TRBD1
V: TRBV6-2/TRBV6-3
J: TRBJ1-1
DNA: TGTGCCAGCAGGGACCCGGGGACAGGGGGCCCTGACGCTGAAGCTTTCTTT
CDR3: CASRDPGTGGPDAEAFF

size: many
D: TRBD2
V: TRBV20-1
J: TRBJ2-7
DNA: TGCAGTAGCGGGAGGGATTACGAGCAGTACTTC
CDR3: CSSGRDYEQYF

size: many
D: NA
V: TRBV30
J: TRBJ1-2
DNA: TGTGCCTGGAGTGGAGTGATGGATCCATTTAGCTATGGCTACACCTTC
CDR3: CAWSGVMDPFSYGYTF

size: NA
D: NA
V: TRBV11-2
J: TRBJ1-6
DNA: TGTGCCAGCAGCCACAACTATAATTCACCCCTCCACTTT
CDR3: CASSHNYNSPLHF

size: many
D: NA
V: TRBV6-5
J: TRBJ1-5
DNA: TGTGCCAGCAGTTACGACGGGGGCAATCAGCCCCAGCATTTT
CDR3: CASSYDGGNQPQHF

size: many
D: TRBD1
V: TRBV15
J: TRBJ2-7
DNA: TGTGCCACCAGCGGCTACAGGGGTTCCGAGCAGTACTTC
CDR3: CATSGYRGSEQYF

size: many
D: NA
V: TRBV12-3/TRBV12-4
J: TRBJ2-7
DNA: TGTGCCAGCAGCCGACTAGTCCGGGAGCAGTACTTC
CDR3: CASSRLVREQYF

size: many
D: TRBD2
V: TRBV25-1
J: TRBJ2-7
DNA: TGTGCCAGCAGTGAATTGGGGACTAGCTCGACCTACGAGCAGTACTTC
CDR3: CASSELGTSSTYEQYF

size: NA
D: NA
V: TRBV15
J: TRBJ2-7
DNA: TGTGCCACCAGCGGCTTAAGCGGTGGTAACTACGAGCAGTACTTC
CDR3: CATSGLSGGNYEQYF

size: many
D: TRBD1
V: TRBV6-5
J: TRBJ1-5
DNA: TGTGCCAGCAGTTGGACAGGGGTGAGCAATCAGCCCCAGCATTTT
CDR3: CASSWTGVSNQPQHF

size: many
D: NA
V: TRBV6-6
J: TRBJ1-1
DNA: TGTGCCAGCACCGATAACCAAGGGGTCGAAGCTTTCTTT
CDR3: CASTDNQGVEAFF

size: once
D: NA
V: TRBV12-3/TRBV12-4
J: TRBJ1-2
DNA: TGTGCCAGCAGTTTGAGGAGGGTGGCCTATGGCTACACCTTC
CDR3: CASSLRRVAYGYTF

size: NA
D: NA
V: TRBV4-1
J: TRBJ1-2
DNA: TGCGCCAGCAGCCAAGGCGGCAGGACAGCTAACTATGGCTACACCTTC
CDR3: CASSQGGRTANYGYTF

size: NA
D: NA
V: TRBV12-3/TRBV12-4
J: TRBJ1-3
DNA: TGTGCCAGCAGTTTAAGAGGAAACACCATATATTTT
CDR3: CASSLRGNTIYF

size: many
D: TRBD1
V: TRBV25-1
J: TRBJ1-2
DNA: TGTGCCAGCATCTGGACGGCCCGAGACAGGGGCCCCGACTATGGCTACACCTTC
CDR3: CASIWTARDRGPDYGYTF

size: many
D: NA
V: TRBV7-8
J: TRBJ2-7
DNA: TGTGCCATCAGGGGGGCCAGCTCCTACGAGCAGTACTTC
CDR3: CAIRGASSYEQYF

size: many
D: NA
V: TRBV7-8
J: TRBJ1-5
DNA: TGTGCCAGCAGCCCTCCGGCGTGGCAGGGTCGCAATCAGCCCCAGCATTTT
CDR3: CASSPPAWQGRNQPQHF

size: NA
D: NA
V: TRBV7-6
J: TRBJ2-7
DNA: TGTGCCAGCACCCCGGCAGGGAGGAACGAGCAGTACTTC
CDR3: CASTPAGRNEQYF

size: many
D: NA
V: TRBV12-3/TRBV12-4
J: TRBJ1-1
DNA: TGTGCCAGCAGTCCTCTTTCCAGAGTGAACACTGAAGCTTTCTTT
CDR3: CASSPLSRVNTEAFF

size: few
D: NA
V: TRBV15
J: TRBJ2-4
DNA: TGTGCCACCAGCAGAGCCAGGACAGAAAACATTCAGTACTTC
CDR3: CATSRARTENIQYF

size: many
D: TRBD2
V: TRBV6-1
J: TRBJ2-6
DNA: TGTGGCAGCAGGGTGGCGGGAGGGCCGTCTGGGGCCAACGTCCTGACTTTC
CDR3: CGSRVAGGPSGANVLTF

size: once
D: TRBD2
V: TRBV7-9
J: TRBJ2-5
DNA: TGCGCCAGCAGACAACCAAGCGGGAGGGCCGGAGAGACTCAGTACTTC
CDR3: CASRQPSGRAGETQYF